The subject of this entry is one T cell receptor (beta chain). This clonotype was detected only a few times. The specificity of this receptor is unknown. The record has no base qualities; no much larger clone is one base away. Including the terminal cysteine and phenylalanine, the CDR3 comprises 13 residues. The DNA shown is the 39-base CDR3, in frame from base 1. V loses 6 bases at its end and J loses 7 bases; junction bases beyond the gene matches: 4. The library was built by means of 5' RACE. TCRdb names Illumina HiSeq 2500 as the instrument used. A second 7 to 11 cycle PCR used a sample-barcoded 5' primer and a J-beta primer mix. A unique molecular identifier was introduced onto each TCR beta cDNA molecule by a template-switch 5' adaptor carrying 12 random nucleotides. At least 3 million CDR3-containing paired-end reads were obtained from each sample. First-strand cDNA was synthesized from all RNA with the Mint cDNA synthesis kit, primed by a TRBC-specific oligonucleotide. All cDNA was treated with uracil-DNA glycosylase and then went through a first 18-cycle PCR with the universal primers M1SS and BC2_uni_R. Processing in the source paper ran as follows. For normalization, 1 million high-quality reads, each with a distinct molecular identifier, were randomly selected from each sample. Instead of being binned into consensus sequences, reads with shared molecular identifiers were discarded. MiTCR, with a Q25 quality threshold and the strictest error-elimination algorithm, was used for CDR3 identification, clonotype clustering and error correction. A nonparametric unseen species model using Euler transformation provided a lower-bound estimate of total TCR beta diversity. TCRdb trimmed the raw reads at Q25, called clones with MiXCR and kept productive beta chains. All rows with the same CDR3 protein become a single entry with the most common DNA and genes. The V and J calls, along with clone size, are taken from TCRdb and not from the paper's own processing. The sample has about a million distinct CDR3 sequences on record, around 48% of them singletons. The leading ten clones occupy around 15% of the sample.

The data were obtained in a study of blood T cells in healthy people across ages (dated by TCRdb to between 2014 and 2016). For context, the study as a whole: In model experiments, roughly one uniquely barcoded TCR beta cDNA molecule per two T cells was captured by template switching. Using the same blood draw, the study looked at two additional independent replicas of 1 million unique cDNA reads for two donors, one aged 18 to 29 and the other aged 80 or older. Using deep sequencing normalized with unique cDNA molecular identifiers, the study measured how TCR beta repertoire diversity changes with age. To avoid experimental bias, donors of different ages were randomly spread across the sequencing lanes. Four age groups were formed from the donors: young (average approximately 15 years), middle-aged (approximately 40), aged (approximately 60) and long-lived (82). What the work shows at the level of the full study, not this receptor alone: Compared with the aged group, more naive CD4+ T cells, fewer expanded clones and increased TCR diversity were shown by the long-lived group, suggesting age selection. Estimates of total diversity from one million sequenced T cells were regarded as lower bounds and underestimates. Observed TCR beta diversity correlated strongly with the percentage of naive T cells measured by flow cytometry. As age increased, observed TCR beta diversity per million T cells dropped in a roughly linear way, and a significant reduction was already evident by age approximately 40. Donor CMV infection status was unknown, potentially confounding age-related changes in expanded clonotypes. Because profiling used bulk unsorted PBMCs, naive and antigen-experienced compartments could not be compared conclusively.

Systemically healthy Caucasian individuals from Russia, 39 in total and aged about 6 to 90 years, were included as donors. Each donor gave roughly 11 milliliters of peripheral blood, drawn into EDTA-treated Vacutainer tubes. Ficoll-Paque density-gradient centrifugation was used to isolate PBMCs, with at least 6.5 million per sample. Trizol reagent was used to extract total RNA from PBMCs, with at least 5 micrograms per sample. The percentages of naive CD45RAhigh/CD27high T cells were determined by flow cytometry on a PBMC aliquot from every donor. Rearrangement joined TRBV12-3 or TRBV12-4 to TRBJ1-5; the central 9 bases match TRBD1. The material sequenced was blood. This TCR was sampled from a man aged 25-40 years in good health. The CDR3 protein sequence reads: CASRQGAGQPQHF. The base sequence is TGTGCCAGCAGACAGGGGGCCGGGCAGCCCCAGCATTTT.